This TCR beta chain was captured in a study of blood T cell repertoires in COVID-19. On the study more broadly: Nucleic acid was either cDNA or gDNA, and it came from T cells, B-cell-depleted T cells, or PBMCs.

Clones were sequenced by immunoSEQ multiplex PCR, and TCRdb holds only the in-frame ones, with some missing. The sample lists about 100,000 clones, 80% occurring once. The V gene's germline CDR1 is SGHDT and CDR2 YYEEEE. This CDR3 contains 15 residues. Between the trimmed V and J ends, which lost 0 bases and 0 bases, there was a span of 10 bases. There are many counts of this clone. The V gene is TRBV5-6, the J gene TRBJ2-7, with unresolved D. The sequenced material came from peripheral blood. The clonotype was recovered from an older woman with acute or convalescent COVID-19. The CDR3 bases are TGTGCCAGCAGCTTGGGAGGATATTTCTCCTACGAGCAGTACGTC. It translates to CASSLGGYFSYEQYV.